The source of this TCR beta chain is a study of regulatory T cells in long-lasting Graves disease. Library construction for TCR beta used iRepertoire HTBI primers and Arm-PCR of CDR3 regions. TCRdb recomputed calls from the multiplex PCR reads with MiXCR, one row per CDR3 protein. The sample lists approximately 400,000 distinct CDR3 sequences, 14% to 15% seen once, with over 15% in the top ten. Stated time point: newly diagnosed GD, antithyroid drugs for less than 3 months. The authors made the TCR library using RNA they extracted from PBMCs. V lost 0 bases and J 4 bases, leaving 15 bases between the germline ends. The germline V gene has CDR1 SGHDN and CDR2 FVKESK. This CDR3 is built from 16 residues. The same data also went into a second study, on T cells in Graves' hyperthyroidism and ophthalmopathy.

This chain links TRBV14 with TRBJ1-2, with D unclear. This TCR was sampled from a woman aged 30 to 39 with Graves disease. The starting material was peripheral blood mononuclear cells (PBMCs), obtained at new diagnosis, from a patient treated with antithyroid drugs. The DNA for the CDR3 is TGTGCCAGCAGCCAAGATTGGAAGACGGGAGGCTATGGCTACACCTTC. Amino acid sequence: CASSQDWKTGGYGYTF.